This T cell receptor beta chain was recovered during a study of T cell repertoires in cytomegalovirus infection (dated by TCRdb to between 2018 and 2020). Background for the entire study: The peptide stimulations were aimed at well-studied HLA-B-restricted epitopes as well as recently identified HLA-C-restricted CMV epitopes, whose presentation resists viral immunomodulation. Because public TCR beta signatures pointed to carriage of CMV infection together with the matching HLA type, the HLA type of each donor mattered for the analysis. What the work shows at the level of the full study, not this receptor alone: In the ex vivo response, HLA-C-restricted CMV-specific TCR beta clonotypes were dominant, and in two of eight donors the single most frequent clonotype came from this HLA-C-restricted group. In both this cohort and an independent 352-donor cohort, the cumulative frequency of public TCR beta family members distinguished carriers of CMV infection plus the relevant HLA type.

V and J lose 8 bases and 1 base, and a span of 11 bases separates them. The CDR3 covers 13 residues, taking in both the cysteine and the phenylalanine. Only the CDR3 DNA stays, 39 bases, in frame from base 1. The germline V gene (reference sequence) supplies CDR1 LNHDA and CDR2 SQIVND. In the paper's terms, the treatment or condition label means: in vitro stimulation with specific CMV peptide epitopes to enrich CMV-specific T cells. The sequencer was an Illumina HiSeq 1500. The public reads were run again by TCRdb, first through fastp at Q25 and then through MiXCR, and only productive beta chains were kept. Duplicate CDR3 protein sequences are folded into a single record with the most common DNA and genes. A total of tens of thousands of distinct CDR3 sequences appear in this sample, approximately 46% of them only once. The ten largest make up 85% to 95% of the sample. In regard to this clonotype: Which antigen it targets is not known. No base qualities exist here, and no much larger clone lies one base off it.

Here the chain combines TRBV19 and TRBJ1-1, and the D gene may be TRBD1, 6 bases matching. This receptor was taken from a human donor in good health (CMV status not recorded). Some clones in this sample may be carry-over from other donors' samples. Sequencing was performed on CD8+ T cells from cultured PBMCs, taken from culture after CMV antigen stimulation. This receptor has the CDR3 CASGDTPNTEAFF. At the DNA level, the sequence is TGTGCCAGTGGGGACACCCCGAACACTGAAGCTTTCTTT.